One and the same sample provided the 29 T cell receptor beta chains below, sequenced in a study of identical twins. TCRdb passed the 5' RACE reads through MiXCR, listing each CDR3 protein once. The repertoire includes around 680,000 distinct CDR3 sequences, roughly 8% of them detected once, and 0.98% sits in the top ten. These same data were also listed under a study on yellow fever vaccine responses in identical twins.

The sequenced material came from PBMCs. The receptors derive from a woman aged 18-29 years in good health.

This clonotype occurred many times. This chain connects TRBV20-1 to TRBJ2-1, with 9 bases fitting TRBD2. With 2 bases clipped from V and 5 bases from J, the junction kept 7 bases outside the gene matches. Germline values: CDR1 DFQATT, CDR2 SNEGSKA (reference sequence). The CDR3 consists of 15 residues. The CDR3 region has the DNA TGCAGTGCTAGATGGGGCGAGCGGGGGGACAATGAGCAGTTCTTC. The encoded protein is CSARWGERGDNEQFF.

The sample holds many counts of this clonotype. Relative to the germline gene, one junction end is altered; a read error may explain this. The chain's CDR3 is CASSESGLSAGTDTQCF. The CDR3 DNA reads TGTGCCAGCAGTGAAAGTGGCCTTAGCGCGGGGACAGATACGCAGTGTTTT. The gene calls are TRBV2 and TRBJ2-3, with D tentatively TRBD1 (7 bases). This CDR3 has 17 amino acids. CDR1 SNHLY and CDR2 FYNNEI come from the germline V gene.

This clonotype was recorded a few times. V gene TRBV11-2 combines with J gene TRBJ2-7; a possible D gene is TRBD1 (6 bases). V gave up 2 bases and J gave up 2 bases, with 22 bases separating them. The germline V gene has CDR1 SGHAT and CDR2 FQNNGV. This CDR3 has 18 residues. The CDR3 reads CASSLYTGPSVITYEQYF. The DNA for the CDR3 is TGTGCCAGCAGCTTATATACAGGGCCCTCGGTTATTACCTACGAGCAGTACTTC.

The gene calls are TRBV11-2 and TRBJ2-2; TRBD1 aligns across 10 bases. Germline values: CDR1 SGHAT, CDR2 FQNNGV. V was clipped by 5 bases and J by 2 bases; unmatched bases: 5. This CDR3 has 16 residues. CDR3 in DNA: TGTGCCAGCAGCCACCGGGACAGGGGTAACACCGGGGAGCTGTTTTTT. Protein product: CASSHRDRGNTGELFF.

This clonotype came up many times. The chain uses TRBV5-1 and TRBJ2-5, with 10 bases identical to TRBD1. This CDR3 contains 14 residues. Germline CDR1 SGHRS, CDR2 YFSETQ. The J segment lost 4 bases and the V segment lost 4 bases, leaving 4 bases of the junction unmatched. CDR3: CASSPDRGRETQYF. Written as DNA, the CDR3 is TGCGCCAGCAGCCCCGACAGGGGGCGAGAGACCCAGTACTTC.

Only a few counts were recorded for this clonotype. The V and J genes are TRBV3-1 and TRBJ2-3, with 7 bases identical to TRBD2. This CDR3 has 17 residues. Germline V lookup: CDR1 LGHDT, CDR2 YNNKEL (reference sequence). With 1 base clipped from V and 2 bases from J, the junction kept 9 bases outside the gene matches. CDR3 sequence (DNA): TGTGCCAGCAGCCAAGTTGATCAAGCGGGATTCACAGATACGCAGTATTTT. Protein product: CASSQVDQAGFTDTQYF.

In its sample, this clonotype was seen many times. The V call is TRBV12-3 or TRBV12-4, the J call TRBJ2-4; unclear D gene. The CDR3 is 15 amino acids. Trimming left V 7 bases short and J 3 bases short, with 16 bases between. The CDR3: CASTRPSWDKNIQYF. The CDR3 bases are TGTGCCAGCACCCGACCGAGTTGGGACAAAAACATTCAGTACTTC.

The J gene is TRBJ2-5, the V gene TRBV14; D uncertain. The V end lost 4 bases, the J end lost 5 bases, and 11 bases lay between the germline ends. The CDR3 is 13 residues long. Germline V gene lookup returns CDR1 SGHDN and CDR2 FVKESK. CDR3 nucleotides: TGTGCCAGCAGCCGGGAATCTTGGGAGACCCAGTACTTC. This sequence encodes CASSRESWETQYF.

V and J are TRBV23-1 and TRBJ1-1, with 7 bases aligning to TRBD1. TRBV23-1 belongs to the ORF category, with a function that is uncertain. The CDR3 loop spans 16 amino acids. The V gene end was trimmed by 3 bases and the J gene end by 1 base; junction bases not matched to a gene: 8. The CDR3 protein is CASSHLTDRKNTEAFF. For the CDR3, the DNA is TGCGCCAGCAGTCACCTGACGGACAGGAAGAACACTGAAGCTTTCTTT.

This clonotype appeared a few times. The chain couples TRBV3-1 to TRBJ2-3; no definite D call. V lost 4 bases and J lost 3, with 14 bases in between. There are 15 residues in the CDR3. The germline gives CDR1 LGHDT, CDR2 YNNKEL (reference sequence). For the CDR3, the DNA is TGTGCCAGCAGCCGGACGAGGACCGAAACAGATACGCAGTATTTT. It specifies CASSRTRTETDTQYF.

The J gene is TRBJ1-5, the V gene TRBV20-1, with D possibly matching TRBD1 (5 bases). The V and J ends lost 1 base and 13 bases respectively, with 11 bases between them. This CDR3 has 11 residues. CDR1 DFQATT and CDR2 SNEGSKA come from the germline V gene (reference sequence). The CDR3 loop is CSARGETAQHF. The CDR3, as DNA: TGCAGTGCTAGAGGGGAGACAGCGCAGCATTTT.

Many counts were recorded for this clonotype. This chain connects TRBV12-3 or TRBV12-4 to TRBJ2-1; possibly TRBD1 for D (5 bases). The CDR3 extends over 15 amino acids. Trimming pared 4 bases from V and 5 bases from J, leaving 15 bases between. CDR3 DNA sequence: TGTGCCAGCAGTTCCCCCCCCAGGGAAGACAATGAGCAGTTCTTC. Translated, it gives CASSSPPREDNEQFF.

This clonotype was seen more than once but under ten times. The chain combines TRBV20-1 with TRBJ2-3; D is unclear. With 0 bases removed from V and 2 bases from J, the gap between germline ends came to 12 bases. Germline values: CDR1 DFQATT, CDR2 SNEGSKA (reference sequence). The CDR3 extends over 15 amino acids. This CDR3 reads CSARDLPVVTDTQYF. The CDR3 region has the DNA TGCAGTGCTAGAGATTTGCCGGTTGTCACAGATACGCAGTATTTT.

V gene TRBV6-1 combines with J gene TRBJ1-6; D is unclear. Germline V gives CDR1 MNHNS, CDR2 SASEGT. V gave up 6 bases and J gave up 1 base, with 13 bases separating them. This CDR3 is 16 amino acids long. CDR3 protein: CASSRGGESYNSPLHF. CDR3 bases: TGTGCCAGCAGCCGAGGCGGAGAGTCCTATAATTCACCCCTCCACTTT.

This clonotype was recorded many times. The chain couples TRBV15 to TRBJ2-1, with TRBD2 identical over 7 bases. Germline assignment: CDR1 LNHNV and CDR2 YYDKDF (reference sequence). This CDR3 has 15 amino acids. The V and J ends lost 2 bases and 12 bases, in that order; junction bases with no gene match: 13. DNA for the CDR3: TGTGCCACCAGCAGATTCCAGACTAGCCAAGGTGTGCAGTTCTTC. Its translation: CATSRFQTSQGVQFF.

This clonotype came up a few times. The V call is TRBV4-2, the J call TRBJ1-1; no clear D gene. The CDR3 is 13 residues long. Deletions cut 5 bases from V and 6 bases from J, with 13 bases between. Germline-derived CDR1 and CDR2 are LGHNA and YNFKEQ. The CDR3 sequence: CASSISGNAEAFF. The CDR3 DNA reads as TGTGCCAGCAGCATAAGTGGTAACGCTGAAGCTTTCTTT.

This clonotype occurred a few times. V is TRBV12-3 or TRBV12-4 and J is TRBJ2-1; a possible D gene is TRBD1 (5 bases). The CDR3 contains 18 residues. Trimming cost V 5 bases and J 0 bases, with 20 bases left between them. The CDR3 DNA reads as TGTGCCAGCAGTCCTATCAATTGGGGCTTAAGCTCCTACAATGAGCAGTTCTTC. The encoded protein is CASSPINWGLSSYNEQFF.

This clonotype was recorded many times. This sequence joins TRBV29-1 and TRBJ2-5; D is perhaps TRBD1 (6 bases). Germline assignment: CDR1 SQVTM and CDR2 ANQGSEA. The CDR3 has 13 residues. With 6 bases removed from V and 2 bases from J, the gap between germline ends came to 13 bases. The CDR3: CSVERTEQETQYF. CDR3 DNA: TGCAGCGTGGAACGGACAGAGCAAGAGACCCAGTACTTC.

The chain couples TRBV28 to TRBJ2-7, with TRBD1 matching over 10 bases. With 4 bases clipped from V and 0 bases from J, the junction kept 6 bases outside the gene matches. This CDR3 is built from 16 residues. Germline CDR1 is MDHEN and CDR2 is SYDVKM. The CDR3 sequence is CASSSSGTGDSYEQYF. The CDR3 region has the DNA TGTGCCAGCAGTTCCTCCGGGACAGGGGACTCCTACGAGCAGTACTTC. Filled out from reference TRBV28 and TRBJ2-7, the complete variable domain reads DVKVTQSSRYLVKRTGEKVFLECVQDMDHENMFWYRQDPGLGLRLIYFSYDVKMKEKGDIPEGYSVSREKKERFSLILESASTNQTSMYLCASSSSGTGDSYEQYFGPGTRLTVT.

This sequence joins TRBV29-1 and TRBJ2-1; maybe TRBD1 (5 bases). In germline, CDR1 is SQVTM, CDR2 ANQGSEA. CDR3 length equals 14 residues. The V end lost 4 bases, the J end lost 0 bases, and 10 bases lay between the germline ends. CDR3 sequence reads: CSVVDNRSYNEQFF. The CDR3 region has the DNA TGCAGCGTTGTGGACAACCGCTCCTACAATGAGCAGTTCTTC.

In this sample, this clonotype turned up many times. This chain connects TRBV7-2 to TRBJ2-3, with a weak D call TRBD2 (6 bases). Germline V CDR1 and CDR2: SGHTA, FQGNSA. V lost 2 bases and J 6 bases, leaving 15 bases between the germline ends. The CDR3 loop spans 15 amino acids. CDR3 DNA sequence: TGTGCCAGCAGCTTACTTACTAGCTTCGCGGATACGCAGTATTTT. This codes for CASSLLTSFADTQYF. The complete variable domain, with remaining parts taken from reference TRBV7-2 and TRBJ2-3, reads GAGVSQSPSNKVTEKGKDVELRCDPISGHTALYWYRQSLGQGLEFLIYFQGNSAPDKSGLPSDRFSAERTGGSVSTLTIQRTQQEDSAVYLCASSLLTSFADTQYFGPGTRLTVL.

The chain couples TRBV5-1 to TRBJ2-1; D is uncertain. Deletions cut 6 bases from V and 0 bases from J, with 7 bases between. Germline-derived CDR1 and CDR2 are SGHRS and YFSETQ. CDR3 length: 13 amino acids. Here the CDR3 DNA reads TGCGCCAGCACGGAAGTCTCCTACAATGAGCAGTTCTTC. Protein product: CASTEVSYNEQFF.

This clonotype has more than one count but fewer than ten. V gene TRBV7-9 combines with J gene TRBJ2-7; the match to TRBD1 covers 8 bases. CDR3 length: 16 residues. Germline V CDR1 and CDR2: SEHNR, FQNEAQ (reference sequence). Trimming removed 5 bases from V and 0 bases from J; junction bases left unmatched: 9. CDR3 in DNA: TGTGCCAGCAGCGCCCACAGGGGGACCCTCTCCTACGAGCAGTACTTC. Protein sequence: CASSAHRGTLSYEQYF. Full variable domain (outside the CDR3, taken from reference TRBV7-9 and TRBJ2-7): DTGVSQNPRHKITKRGQNVTFRCDPISEHNRLYWYRQTLGQGPEFLTYFQNEAQLEKSRLLSDRFSAERPKGSFSTLEIQRTEQGDSAMYLCASSAHRGTLSYEQYFGPGTRLTVT.

This clonotype was recorded at least ten times. CDR3 protein: CATSEFPIDTGELFF. The DNA for the CDR3 is TGTGCCACCAGTGAGTTTCCCATAGACACCGGGGAGCTGTTTTTT. The chain links TRBV24-1 to TRBJ2-2; D gene uncertain. The ends were cut back, 4 bases at V and 3 bases at J, with 11 bases in the middle. Germline V CDR1 and CDR2: KGHDR, SFDVKD. This CDR3 spans 15 amino acids.

This clonotype has just a few counts. The J gene is TRBJ2-3, the V gene TRBV11-2, with D tentatively TRBD1 (5 bases). Per germline, CDR1 SGHAT and CDR2 FQNNGV. The length of the CDR3 is 15 residues. Trimming pared 1 base from V and 6 bases from J, leaving 14 bases between. This CDR3 is CASSLARTQWDTQYF. The CDR3 region has the DNA TGTGCCAGCAGCTTAGCTCGGACACAATGGGATACGCAGTATTTT.

This clonotype was seen only a few times. This chain connects TRBV9 to TRBJ2-1; 13 positions match TRBD2. In germline, CDR1 is SGDLS, CDR2 YYNGEE. The CDR3 is made up of 17 amino acids. The J segment lost 5 bases and the V segment lost 2 bases, leaving 7 bases of the junction unmatched. The CDR3 sequence is CASSVGLAGAPDNEQFF. In DNA, the CDR3 is TGTGCCAGCAGCGTCGGACTAGCGGGGGCTCCCGACAATGAGCAGTTCTTC.

This chain links TRBV18 with TRBJ2-1, with D uncertain. There are 16 residues in the CDR3. The ends were cut back, 3 bases at V and 8 bases at J, with 20 bases in the middle. Germline CDR1 reads KGHSH; CDR2 reads LQKENI. Here the CDR3 DNA reads TGTGCCAGCTCACCCTTCGGGCCCCAGCTCTCCCATGAGCAGTTCTTC. Translated, it gives CASSPFGPQLSHEQFF.

The sample holds many counts of this clonotype. The chain's CDR3 is CASSQVPQPSGSSPDTQYF. The CDR3 nucleotides are TGTGCCAGCAGCCAAGTCCCACAACCTAGCGGGAGTTCTCCAGATACGCAGTATTTT. V is TRBV14 and J is TRBJ2-3; TRBD2 agrees at 10 bases. Germline V lookup: CDR1 SGHDN, CDR2 FVKESK. The CDR3 totals 19 residues. V shed 1 base and J 4 bases; nucleotides not matched to a gene: 14.

This clonotype occurred many times. This chain links TRBV3-1 with TRBJ2-7, with D unclear. This CDR3 spans 12 amino acids. CDR1 is LGHDT and CDR2 is YNNKEL in the germline V gene (reference sequence). Trimming removed 0 bases at V and 3 bases at J, with 3 bases between. In DNA form, the CDR3 reads TGTGCCAGCAGCCAAGACGGCTACGAGCAGTACTTC. It is translated as CASSQDGYEQYF.